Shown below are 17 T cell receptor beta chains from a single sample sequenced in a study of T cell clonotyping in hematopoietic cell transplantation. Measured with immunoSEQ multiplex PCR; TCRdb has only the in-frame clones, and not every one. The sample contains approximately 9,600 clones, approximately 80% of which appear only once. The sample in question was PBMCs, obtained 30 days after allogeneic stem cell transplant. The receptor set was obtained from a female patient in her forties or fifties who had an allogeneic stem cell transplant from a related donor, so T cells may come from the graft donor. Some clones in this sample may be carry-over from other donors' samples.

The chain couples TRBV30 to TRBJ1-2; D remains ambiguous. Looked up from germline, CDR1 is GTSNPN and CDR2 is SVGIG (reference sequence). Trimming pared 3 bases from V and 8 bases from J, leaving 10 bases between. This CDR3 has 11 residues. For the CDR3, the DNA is TGTGCCTGGAGACTTGGGGAAGGCTACACCTTC. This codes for CAWRLGEGYTF. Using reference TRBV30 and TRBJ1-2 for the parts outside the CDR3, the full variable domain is SQTIHQWPATLVQPVGSPLSLECTVEGTSNPNLYWYRQAAGRGLQLLFYSVGIGQISSEVPQNLSASRPQDRQFILSSKKLLLSDSGFYLCAWRLGEGYTFGSGTRLTVV.

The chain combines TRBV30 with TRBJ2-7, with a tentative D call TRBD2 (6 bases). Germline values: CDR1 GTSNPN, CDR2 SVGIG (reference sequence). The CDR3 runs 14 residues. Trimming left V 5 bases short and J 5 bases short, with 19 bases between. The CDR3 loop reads CAWEGLEQWDEQYF. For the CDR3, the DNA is TGTGCCTGGGAGGGACTCGAGCAATGGGACGAGCAGTACTTC.

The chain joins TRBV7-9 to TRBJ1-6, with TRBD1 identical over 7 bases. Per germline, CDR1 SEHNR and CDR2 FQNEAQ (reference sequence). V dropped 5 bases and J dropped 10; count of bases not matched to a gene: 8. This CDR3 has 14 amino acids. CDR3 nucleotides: TGTGCCAGCAGCCTAAGGGGGCCGGAATCACCCCTCCACTTT. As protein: CASSLRGPESPLHF.

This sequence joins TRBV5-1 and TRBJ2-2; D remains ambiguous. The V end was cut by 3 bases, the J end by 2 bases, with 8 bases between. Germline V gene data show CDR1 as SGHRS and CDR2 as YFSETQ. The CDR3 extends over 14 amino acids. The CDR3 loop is CASSSGDNTGELFF. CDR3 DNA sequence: TGCGCCAGCAGCTCGGGCGATAACACCGGGGAGCTGTTTTTT.

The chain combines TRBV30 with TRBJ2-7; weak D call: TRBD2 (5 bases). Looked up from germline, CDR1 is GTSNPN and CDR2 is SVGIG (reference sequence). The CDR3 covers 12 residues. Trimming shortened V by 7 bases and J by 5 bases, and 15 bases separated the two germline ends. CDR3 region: CASGEGRDEQYF. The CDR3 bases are TGTGCCTCCGGAGAGGGTAGGGACGAGCAGTACTTC.

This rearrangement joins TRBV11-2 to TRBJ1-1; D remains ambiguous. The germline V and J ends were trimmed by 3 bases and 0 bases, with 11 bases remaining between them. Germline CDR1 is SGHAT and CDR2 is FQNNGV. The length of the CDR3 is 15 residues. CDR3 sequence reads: CASSFNPGVNTEAFF. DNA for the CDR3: TGTGCCAGCAGCTTTAATCCGGGAGTGAACACTGAAGCTTTCTTT.

The CDR3 DNA sequence: TGCGCCAGCAGCCCCCTGGGGACGGGCACTGAAGCTTTCTTT. This sequence encodes CASSPLGTGTEAFF. V usage is TRBV5-1 and J usage is TRBJ1-1; the D gene is possibly TRBD1 (5 bases). The V and J ends lost 4 bases and 4 bases respectively, with 14 bases between them. The CDR3 sequence is 14 residues long. Germline V gene data show CDR1 as SGHRS and CDR2 as YFSETQ.

CDR3 protein: CASGLGTGGVTGELFF. CDR3 sequence (DNA): TGTGCTAGTGGTTTGGGGACAGGGGGAGTGACCGGGGAGCTGTTTTTT. The V gene is TRBV12-5, the J gene TRBJ2-2, with 10 bases fitting TRBD1. This CDR3 spans 16 amino acids. Trimming removed 1 base from V and 5 bases from J; junction bases left unmatched: 4. Germline V CDR1 and CDR2: LGHNT, FRNRAP.

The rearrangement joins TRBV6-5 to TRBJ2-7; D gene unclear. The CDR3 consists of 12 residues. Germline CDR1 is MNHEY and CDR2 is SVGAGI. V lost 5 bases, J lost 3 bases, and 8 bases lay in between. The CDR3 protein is CASSLSFYEQYF. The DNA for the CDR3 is TGTGCCAGCAGTCTTAGCTTCTACGAGCAGTACTTC.

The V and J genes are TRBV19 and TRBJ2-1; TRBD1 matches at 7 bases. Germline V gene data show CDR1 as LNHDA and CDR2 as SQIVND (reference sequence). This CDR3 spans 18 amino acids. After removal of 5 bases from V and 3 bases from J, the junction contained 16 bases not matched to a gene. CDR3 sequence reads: CASSRLNVKGAVYNEQFF. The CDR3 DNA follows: TGTGCCAGTAGTCGTCTAAATGTAAAGGGGGCCGTCTACAATGAGCAGTTCTTC.

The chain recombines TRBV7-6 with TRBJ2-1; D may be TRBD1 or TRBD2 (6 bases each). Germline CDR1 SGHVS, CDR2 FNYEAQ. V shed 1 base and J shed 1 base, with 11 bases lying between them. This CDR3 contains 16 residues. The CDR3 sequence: CASSLDGGRSYNEQFF. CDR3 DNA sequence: TGTGCCAGCAGCTTAGACGGGGGCCGGTCCTACAATGAGCAGTTCTTC. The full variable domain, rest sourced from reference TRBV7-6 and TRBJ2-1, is GAGVSQSPRYKVTKRGQDVALRCDPISGHVSLYWYRQALGQGPEFLTYFNYEAQQDKSGLPNDRFSAERPEGSISTLTIQRTEQRDSAMYRCASSLDGGRSYNEQFFGPGTRLTVL.

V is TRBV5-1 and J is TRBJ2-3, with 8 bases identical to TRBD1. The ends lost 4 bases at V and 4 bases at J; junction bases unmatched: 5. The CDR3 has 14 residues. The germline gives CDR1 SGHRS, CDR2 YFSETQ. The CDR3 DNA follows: TGCGCCAGCAGCCCCGTGACAGGGGCAGATACGCAGTATTTT. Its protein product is CASSPVTGADTQYF.

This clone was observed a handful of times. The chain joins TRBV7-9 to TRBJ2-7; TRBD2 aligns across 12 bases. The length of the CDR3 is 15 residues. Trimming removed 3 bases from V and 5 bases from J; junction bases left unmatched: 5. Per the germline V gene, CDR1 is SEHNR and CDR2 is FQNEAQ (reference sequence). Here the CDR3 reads CASSFPTSGSDEQYF. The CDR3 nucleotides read TGTGCCAGCAGCTTTCCGACTAGCGGGAGTGACGAGCAGTACTTC.

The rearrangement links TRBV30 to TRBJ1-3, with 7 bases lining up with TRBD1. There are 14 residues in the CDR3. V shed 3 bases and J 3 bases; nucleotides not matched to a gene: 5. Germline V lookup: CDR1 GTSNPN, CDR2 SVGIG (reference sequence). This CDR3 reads CAWRDNRGGNTIYF. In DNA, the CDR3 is TGTGCCTGGAGGGACAACAGGGGTGGAAACACCATATATTTT.

The CDR3: CAWSWNTGELFF. The CDR3 DNA follows: TGTGCCTGGAGTTGGAACACCGGGGAGCTGTTTTTT. The rearrangement joins TRBV30 to TRBJ2-2, with no clear D. The CDR3 extends over 12 amino acids. Germline CDR1 reads GTSNPN; CDR2 reads SVGIG (reference sequence). Trimming stripped 2 bases from V and 1 base from J, with 2 bases between.

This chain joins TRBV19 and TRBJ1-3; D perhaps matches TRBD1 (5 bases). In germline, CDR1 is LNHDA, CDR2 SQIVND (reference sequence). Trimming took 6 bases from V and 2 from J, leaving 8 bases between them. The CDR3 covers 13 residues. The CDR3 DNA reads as TGTGCCAGTAGATCGGGGGCTGGAAACACCATATATTTT. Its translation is CASRSGAGNTIYF. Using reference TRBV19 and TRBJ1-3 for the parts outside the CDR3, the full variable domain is DGGITQSPKYLFRKEGQNVTLSCEQNLNHDAMYWYRQDPGQGLRLIYYSQIVNDFQKGDIAEGYSVSREKKESFPLTVTSAQKNPTAFYLCASRSGAGNTIYFGEGSWLTVV.

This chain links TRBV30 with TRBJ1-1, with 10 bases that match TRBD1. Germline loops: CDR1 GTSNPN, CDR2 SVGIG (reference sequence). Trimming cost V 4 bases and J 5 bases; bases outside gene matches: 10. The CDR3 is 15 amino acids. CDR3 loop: CAWNIGQGVPTEAFF. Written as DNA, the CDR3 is TGTGCCTGGAACATCGGACAGGGGGTTCCGACTGAAGCTTTCTTT.